Presented here are 10 T cell receptor beta chains from one specimen sequenced in a study of T cell repertoires in cytomegalovirus infection. TCRdb itself ran the reads through MiXCR, one entry per CDR3 protein. The table has 740,000 or so distinct CDR3 sequences, roughly a third seen once. The sample consisted of PBMCs. These receptors were obtained from a human donor in good health (CMV status not recorded). Some clones in this sample may be carry-over from other donors' samples.

This clonotype appeared a few times. J is TRBJ1-1 and V is TRBV7-2; a weak D match, TRBD1 (5 bases). Between the trimmed V and J ends, which lost 4 bases and 4 bases, there was a span of 13 bases. Germline V gene data show CDR1 as SGHTA and CDR2 as FQGNSA. This CDR3 spans 14 amino acids. The CDR3 DNA sequence: TGTGCCAGCAGCTCTTGGGGGGGGGGCACTGAAGCTTTCTTT. This gives the protein CASSSWGGGTEAFF.

This clonotype turned up a few times. V gene TRBV7-6 combines with J gene TRBJ2-1; D is perhaps TRBD2 (6 bases). V shed 1 base and J shed 6 bases, with 13 bases lying between them. CDR1 and CDR2 (germline): SGHVS, FNYEAQ. The CDR3 has 15 residues. DNA of the CDR3: TGTGCCAGCAGCTTAGACGCGGGGCTTCGCAATGAGCAGTTCTTC. Its protein product is CASSLDAGLRNEQFF.

This clonotype has only a few counts. The chain couples TRBV4-1 to TRBJ1-6; weak D call: TRBD1 (6 bases). Germline CDR1 MGHRA, CDR2 YSYEKL. This CDR3 region has 14 residues. V shed 2 bases and J shed 13 bases, with 15 bases lying between them. The CDR3 spells CASSQKTGPIPLHF. The CDR3 DNA is TGCGCCAGCAGCCAAAAGACAGGACCCATTCCCCTCCACTTT.

This clonotype has a single count. V gene TRBV2 combines with J gene TRBJ2-4; 8 bases align to TRBD2. The length of the CDR3 is 16 residues. V was pared by 8 bases and J by 1 base, with 10 bases of the junction left unmatched. Germline V lookup: CDR1 SNHLY, CDR2 FYNNEI. This CDR3 reads CASRGGLLYAKNIQYF. CDR3 DNA sequence: TGTGCCAGCCGGGGGGGACTCCTTTACGCCAAAAACATTCAGTACTTC. Based on the CDR3 plus reference TRBV2 and TRBJ2-4, the full variable domain is EPEVTQTPSHQVTQMGQEVILRCVPISNHLYFYWYRQILGQKVEFLVSFYNNEISEKSEIFDDQFSVERPDGSNFTLKIRSTKLEDSAMYFCASRGGLLYAKNIQYFGAGTRLSVL.

A remark on this clonotype: A much larger clone sits a single nucleotide away, making a read error possible. The J gene is TRBJ1-1, the V gene TRBV7-2, with D maybe TRBD1 (5 bases). The CDR3 is made up of 15 amino acids. The V gene's germline CDR1 is SGHTA and CDR2 FQGNSA. CDR3 region: CASILVAGPLFEAFF. The DNA for the CDR3 is TGTGCCAGCATCTTAGTTGCAGGGCCCTTATTTGAAGCTTTCTTT. Together with reference TRBV7-2 and TRBJ1-1, the CDR3 gives the full variable domain: GAGVSQSPSNKVTEKGKDVELRCDPISGHTALYWYRQSLGQGLEFLIYFQGNSAPDKSGLPSDRFSAERTGGSVSTLTIQRTQQEDSAVYLCASILVAGPLFEAFFGQGTRLTVV.

The chain employs TRBV7-8 and TRBJ2-7; D call uncertain. V shed 6 bases and J shed 3 bases, with 9 bases lying between them. Germline lookup yields CDR1 SGHVS and CDR2 FQNEAQ. The CDR3 is 12 residues long. The CDR3 is CASRGQYYEQYF. The CDR3 DNA follows: TGTGCCAGCAGGGGCCAGTACTACGAGCAGTACTTC.

For this clonotype: A read error is likely, as this CDR3 ends without the conserved phenylalanine or tryptophan. CDR3 bases: TGTGCCAGCAGCCAAGATTACAGCTCCTACGAGCAGTACTCC. This codes for CASSQDYSSYEQYS. This rearrangement joins TRBV4-2 to TRBJ2-7; the D is unclear. V lost 0 bases, J lost 0 bases, and 6 bases lay in between. CDR3 length equals 14 residues. Looked up from germline, CDR1 is LGHNA and CDR2 is YNFKEQ.

This chain uses TRBV19 with TRBJ2-2; TRBD2 matches at 7 bases. Unmatched junction bases numbered 6, after V lost 7 bases and J lost 4 bases. The V gene's germline CDR1 is LNHDA and CDR2 SQIVND (reference sequence). CDR3 length: 14 amino acids. The CDR3 protein is CASKPGGPTGELFF. The DNA of the CDR3 is TGTGCCAGTAAGCCGGGAGGTCCCACCGGGGAGCTGTTTTTT.

V gene TRBV2 combines with J gene TRBJ2-7; D unclear. Per germline, CDR1 SNHLY and CDR2 FYNNEI. The CDR3 covers 13 residues. V was trimmed by 3 bases and J by 0 bases, leaving 6 bases between them. CDR3 protein: CASSDHYSYEQYF. CDR3 coding DNA: TGTGCCAGCAGTGATCACTACTCCTACGAGCAGTACTTC.

This clonotype turned up a few times. The V gene is TRBV20-1, the J gene TRBJ1-5; TRBD1 aligns across 8 bases. The CDR3 is made up of 17 amino acids. Germline V gives CDR1 DFQATT, CDR2 SNEGSKA (reference sequence). Trimming at V came to 6 bases and at J to 0 bases, leaving 13 bases not matched to a gene. The CDR3 DNA reads TGCAGTGCCCTACCCTTATTACAGGGGGATAGCAATCAGCCCCAGCATTTT. As protein: CSALPLLQGDSNQPQHF.